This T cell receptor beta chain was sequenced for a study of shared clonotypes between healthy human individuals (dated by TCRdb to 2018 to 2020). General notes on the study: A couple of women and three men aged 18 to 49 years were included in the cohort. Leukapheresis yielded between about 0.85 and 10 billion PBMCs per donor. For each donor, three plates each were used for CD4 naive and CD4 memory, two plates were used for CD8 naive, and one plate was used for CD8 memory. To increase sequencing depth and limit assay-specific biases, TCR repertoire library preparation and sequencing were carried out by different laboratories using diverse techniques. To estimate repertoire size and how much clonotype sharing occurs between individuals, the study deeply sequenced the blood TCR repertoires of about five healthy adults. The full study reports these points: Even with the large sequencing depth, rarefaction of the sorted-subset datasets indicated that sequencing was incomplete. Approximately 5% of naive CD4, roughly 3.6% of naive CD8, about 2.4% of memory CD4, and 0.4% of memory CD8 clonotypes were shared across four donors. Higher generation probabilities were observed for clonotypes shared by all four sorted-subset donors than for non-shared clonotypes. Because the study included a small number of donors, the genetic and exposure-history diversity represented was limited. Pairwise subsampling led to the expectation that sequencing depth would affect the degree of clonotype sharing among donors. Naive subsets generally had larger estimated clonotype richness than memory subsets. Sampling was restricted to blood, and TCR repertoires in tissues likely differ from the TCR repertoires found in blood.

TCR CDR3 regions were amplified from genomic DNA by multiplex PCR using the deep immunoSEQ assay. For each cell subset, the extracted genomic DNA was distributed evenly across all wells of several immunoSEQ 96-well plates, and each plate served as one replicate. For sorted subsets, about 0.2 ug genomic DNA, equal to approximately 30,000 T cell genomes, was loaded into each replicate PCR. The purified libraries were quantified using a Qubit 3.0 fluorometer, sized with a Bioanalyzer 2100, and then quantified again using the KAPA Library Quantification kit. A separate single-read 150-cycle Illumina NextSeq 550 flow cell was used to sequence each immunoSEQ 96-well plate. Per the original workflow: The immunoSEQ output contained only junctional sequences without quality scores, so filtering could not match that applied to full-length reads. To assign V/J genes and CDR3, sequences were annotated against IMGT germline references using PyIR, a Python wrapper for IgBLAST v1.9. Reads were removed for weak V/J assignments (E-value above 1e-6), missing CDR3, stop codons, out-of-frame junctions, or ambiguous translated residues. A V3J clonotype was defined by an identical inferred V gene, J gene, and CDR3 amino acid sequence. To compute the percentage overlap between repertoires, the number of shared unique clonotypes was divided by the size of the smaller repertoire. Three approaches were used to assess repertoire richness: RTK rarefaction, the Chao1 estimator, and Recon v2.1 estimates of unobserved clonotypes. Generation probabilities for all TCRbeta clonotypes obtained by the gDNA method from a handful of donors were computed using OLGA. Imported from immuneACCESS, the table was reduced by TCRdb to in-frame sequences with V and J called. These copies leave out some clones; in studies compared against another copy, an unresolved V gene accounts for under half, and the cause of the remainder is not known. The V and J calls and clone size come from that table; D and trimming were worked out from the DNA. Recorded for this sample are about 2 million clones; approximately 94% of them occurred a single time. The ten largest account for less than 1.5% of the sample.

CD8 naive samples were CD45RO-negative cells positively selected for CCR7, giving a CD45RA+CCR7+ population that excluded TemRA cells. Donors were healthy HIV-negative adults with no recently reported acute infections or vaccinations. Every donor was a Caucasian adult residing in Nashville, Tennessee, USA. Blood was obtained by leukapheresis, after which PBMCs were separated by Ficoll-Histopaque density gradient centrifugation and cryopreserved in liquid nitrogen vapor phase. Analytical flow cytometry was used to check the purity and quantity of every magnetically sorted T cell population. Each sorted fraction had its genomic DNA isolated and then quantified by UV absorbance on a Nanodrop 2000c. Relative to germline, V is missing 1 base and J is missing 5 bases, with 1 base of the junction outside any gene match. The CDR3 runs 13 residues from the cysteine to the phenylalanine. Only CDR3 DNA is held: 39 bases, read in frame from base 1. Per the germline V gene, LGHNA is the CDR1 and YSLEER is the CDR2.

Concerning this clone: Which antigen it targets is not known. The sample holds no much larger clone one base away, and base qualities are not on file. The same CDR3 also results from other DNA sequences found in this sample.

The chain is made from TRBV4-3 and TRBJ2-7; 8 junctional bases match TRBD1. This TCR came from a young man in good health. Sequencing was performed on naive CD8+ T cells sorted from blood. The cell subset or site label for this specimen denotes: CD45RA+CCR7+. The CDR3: CASSQGTGNEQYF. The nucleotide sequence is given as TGCGCCAGCAGCCAAGGGACAGGGAACGAGCAGTACTTC.